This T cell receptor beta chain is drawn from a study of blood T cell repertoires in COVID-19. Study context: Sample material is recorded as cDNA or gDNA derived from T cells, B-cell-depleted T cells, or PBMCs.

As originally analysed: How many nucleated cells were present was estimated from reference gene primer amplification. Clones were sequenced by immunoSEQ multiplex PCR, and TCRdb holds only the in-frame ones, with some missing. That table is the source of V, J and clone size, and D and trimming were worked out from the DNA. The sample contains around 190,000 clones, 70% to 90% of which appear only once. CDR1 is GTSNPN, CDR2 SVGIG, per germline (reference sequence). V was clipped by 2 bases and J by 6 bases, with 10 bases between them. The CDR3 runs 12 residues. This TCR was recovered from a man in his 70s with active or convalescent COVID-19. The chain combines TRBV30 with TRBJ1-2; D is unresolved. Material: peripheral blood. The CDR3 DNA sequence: TGTGCCTGGAGTTTGGTAGAGCATGGCTACACCTTC. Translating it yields CAWSLVEHGYTF. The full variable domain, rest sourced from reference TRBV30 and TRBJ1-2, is SQTIHQWPATLVQPVGSPLSLECTVEGTSNPNLYWYRQAAGRGLQLLFYSVGIGQISSEVPQNLSASRPQDRQFILSSKKLLLSDSGFYLCAWSLVEHGYTFGSGTRLTVV.